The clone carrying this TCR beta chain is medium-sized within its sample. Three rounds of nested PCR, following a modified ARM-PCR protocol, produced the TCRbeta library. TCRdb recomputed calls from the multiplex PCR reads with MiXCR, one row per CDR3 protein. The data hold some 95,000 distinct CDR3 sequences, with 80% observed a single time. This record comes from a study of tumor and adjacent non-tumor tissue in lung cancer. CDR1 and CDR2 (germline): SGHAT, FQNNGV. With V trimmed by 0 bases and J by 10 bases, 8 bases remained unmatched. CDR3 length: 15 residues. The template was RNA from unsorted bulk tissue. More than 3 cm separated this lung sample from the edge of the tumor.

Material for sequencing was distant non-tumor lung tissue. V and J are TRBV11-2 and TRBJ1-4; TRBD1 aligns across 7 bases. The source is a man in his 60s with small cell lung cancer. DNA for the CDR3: TGTGCCAGCAGCTTAGAGGCAGGGGGGTCGGGAAAACTGTTTTTT. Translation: CASSLEAGGSGKLFF. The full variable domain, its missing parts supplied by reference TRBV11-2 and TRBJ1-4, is EAGVAQSPRYKIIEKRQSVAFWCNPISGHATLYWYQQILGQGPKLLIQFQNNGVVDDSQLPKDRFSAERLKGVDSTLKIQPAKLEDSAVYLCASSLEAGGSGKLFFGSGTQLSVL.